A single sample gave rise to the 10 T cell receptor beta chains below, sequenced in a study of Tregs in tolerant kidney transplant recipients. Libraries were prepared by immunoSEQ multiplex PCR; TCRdb keeps only in-frame clonotypes and omits some of them. In the table there are about 120,000 clones, 92% of which are singletons. Sequencing used CD4+ T cells from blood. Receptors were obtained from a human donor in good health.

The chain joins TRBV19 to TRBJ2-7, with D possibly being TRBD2 (6 bases). V gave up 5 bases and J gave up 3 bases, with 8 bases separating them. The CDR3 has 12 residues. CDR1 and CDR2 (germline): LNHDA, SQIVND (reference sequence). The CDR3, as DNA: TGTGCCAGTAGTGAGGGAGGCTACGAGCAGTACTTC. Translating it yields CASSEGGYEQYF.

This clone was detected only once. J is TRBJ2-4 and V is TRBV30; unclear D gene. Germline CDR1 GTSNPN, CDR2 SVGIG (reference sequence). This CDR3 comprises 16 residues. Trimming took 0 bases from V and 0 from J, leaving 12 bases between them. The CDR3 DNA sequence: TGTGCCTGGAGTGTAAGAGGTAATCTAGCCAAAAACATTCAGTACTTC. This gives the protein CAWSVRGNLAKNIQYF.

The rearrangement links TRBV7-9 to TRBJ1-2; maybe TRBD1 (5 bases). Germline CDR1 is SEHNR and CDR2 is FQNEAQ (reference sequence). V lost 1 base to trimming and J lost 8 bases, with 8 bases between them. CDR3 length: 12 residues. CDR3 nucleotides: TGTGCCAGCAGCTTAGAGGGGCCAGGCTACACCTTC. It is translated as CASSLEGPGYTF.

The chain combines TRBV19 with TRBJ2-3; 9 bases fit TRBD1. Germline values: CDR1 LNHDA, CDR2 SQIVND (reference sequence). This CDR3 contains 18 residues. Trimming took 2 bases from V and 4 from J; bases not matched to a gene: 13. The CDR3 loop is CASSIWSHGQGIADTQYF. In DNA, the CDR3 is TGTGCCAGTAGTATATGGTCCCACGGACAGGGGATCGCAGATACGCAGTATTTT.

The V and J genes are TRBV6-1 and TRBJ2-7; tentative D call: TRBD2 (6 bases). From germline, CDR1 is MNHNS and CDR2 SASEGT. The CDR3 spans 13 residues. V gave up 6 bases and J gave up 1 base, with 10 bases separating them. CDR3 region: CASRVRGSYEQYF. The CDR3 DNA is TGTGCCAGCAGAGTACGGGGGTCCTACGAGCAGTACTTC.

V and J are TRBV30 and TRBJ2-7, with no clear D. There are 13 residues in the CDR3. The V gene lost 3 bases and the J gene lost 2 bases, with 11 bases spanning the gap. Germline CDR1 GTSNPN, CDR2 SVGIG (reference sequence). The CDR3 DNA sequence: TGTGCCTGGAGGTTCGGCAGCGCCTACGAGCAGTACTTC. The encoded protein is CAWRFGSAYEQYF.

Only a few counts were recorded for this clone. The chain combines TRBV5-1 with TRBJ2-1, with 7 positions matching TRBD1. V lost 0 bases to trimming and J lost 0 bases; unmatched junction nucleotides: 3. Germline values: CDR1 SGHRS, CDR2 YFSETQ. This CDR3 contains 16 residues. For the CDR3, the DNA is TGCGCCAGCAGCTTGGCCGGGACAGCCTCCTACAATGAGCAGTTCTTC. Amino acids: CASSLAGTASYNEQFF.

Comment on this clone: One end of the junction is discordant with germline, which a read error may explain. The gene calls are TRBV27 and TRBJ1-6; D is uncertain. The CDR3 is made up of 12 amino acids. Germline V gene data show CDR1 as MNHEY and CDR2 as SMNVEV (reference sequence). The CDR3 sequence: CASSLFNSPLHF. CDR3 bases: TGTGCCAGCAGTTTATTCAATTCCCCCCTCCACTTT.

This clone was counted a single time. The J gene is TRBJ2-7, the V gene TRBV5-4; D gene unclear. CDR1 SGHNT and CDR2 YYREEE come from the germline V gene (reference sequence). The CDR3 contains 14 residues. V lost 3 bases, J lost 5 bases, and 15 bases lay in between. The CDR3 coding sequence is TGTGCCAGCAGCTCCAGAACCGGATCGGACGAGCAGTACTTC. This codes for CASSSRTGSDEQYF.

The V gene is TRBV18, the J gene TRBJ2-3; D is unclear. CDR1 KGHSH and CDR2 LQKENI come from the germline V gene. Between the trimmed V and J ends, which lost 2 bases and 5 bases, there was a span of 2 bases. The CDR3 extends over 11 amino acids. The CDR3 nucleotides read TGTGCCAGCTCACCAGAAGATACGCAGTATTTT. Protein: CASSPEDTQYF.